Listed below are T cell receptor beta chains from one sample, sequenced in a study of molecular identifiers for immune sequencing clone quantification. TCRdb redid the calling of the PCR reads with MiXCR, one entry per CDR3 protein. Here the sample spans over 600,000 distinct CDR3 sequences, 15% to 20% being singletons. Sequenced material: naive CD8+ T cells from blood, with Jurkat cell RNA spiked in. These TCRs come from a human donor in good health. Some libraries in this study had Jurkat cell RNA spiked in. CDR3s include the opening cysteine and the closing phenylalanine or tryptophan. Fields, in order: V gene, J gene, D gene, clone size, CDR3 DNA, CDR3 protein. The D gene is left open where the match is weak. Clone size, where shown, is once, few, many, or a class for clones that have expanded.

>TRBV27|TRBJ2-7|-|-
TGTGCCAGCAGTTTTACGGGAGCGGGCTACGAGCAGTACTTC
CASSFTGAGYEQYF
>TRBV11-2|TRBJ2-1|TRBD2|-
TGTGCCAGCAGCCCTATAGCGGGGGGCGACAATGAGCAGTTCTTC
CASSPIAGGDNEQFF
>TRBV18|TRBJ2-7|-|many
TGTGCCAGCTCACCGTCGTCCCCCTACGAGCAGTACTTC
CASSPSSPYEQYF
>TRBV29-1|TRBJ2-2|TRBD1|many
TGCAGCGGGACAGGGGGCCCCGGGGAGCTGTTTTTT
CSGTGGPGELFF
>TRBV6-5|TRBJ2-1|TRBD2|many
TGTGCCAGCAGTTACTCTACTAGCGGGGGTGGGTATGAGCAGTTCTTC
CASSYSTSGGGYEQFF
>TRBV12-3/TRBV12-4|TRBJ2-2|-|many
TGTGCCAGCAGCCACGGAGGGCCCGGGGAGCTGTTTTTT
CASSHGGPGELFF
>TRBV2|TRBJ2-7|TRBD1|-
TGTGCCAGCAGTGTACCACGGGACAGGGGCTCCTACGAGCAGTACTTC
CASSVPRDRGSYEQYF
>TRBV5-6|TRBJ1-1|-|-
TGTGCCAGCAGCCTTTCCGTCTTGAGGGAGTTTGTGAACACTGAAGCTTTCTTT
CASSLSVLREFVNTEAFF
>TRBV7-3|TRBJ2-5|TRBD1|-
TGTGCCAGCAGCACGGGACAGGGATTAAGAGAGACCCAGTACTTC
CASSTGQGLRETQYF
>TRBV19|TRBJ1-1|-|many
TGTGCCAGTAGCCCCTTAGGGGTAACTGAAGCTTTCTTT
CASSPLGVTEAFF
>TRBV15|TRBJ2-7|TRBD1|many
TGTGCCACCAGCAGAGAGATAACAGGGGGCCTTTGGGAGCAGTACTTC
CATSREITGGLWEQYF
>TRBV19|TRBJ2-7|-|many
TGTGCCAGTAGTATTTCCGCAGCCGACCCCTACGAGCAGTACTTC
CASSISAADPYEQYF
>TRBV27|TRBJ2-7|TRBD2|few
TGTGCCAGCAGTCCCTCCCCCTCTCTAGCGGGAGTGAACTACGAGCAGTACTTC
CASSPSPSLAGVNYEQYF
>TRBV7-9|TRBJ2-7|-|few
TGTGCCAGCAGCTCTAACAGGGTTAGATCCTACGAGCAGTACTTC
CASSSNRVRSYEQYF
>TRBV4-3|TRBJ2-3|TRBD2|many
TGCGCCAGTAGCGGGGAAAGCACAGATACGCAGTATTTT
CASSGESTDTQYF
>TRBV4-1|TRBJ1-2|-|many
TGCGCCAGCAGCCAGGACCCCGAGGCAGGGGCCGAAGGCTACACCTTC
CASSQDPEAGAEGYTF
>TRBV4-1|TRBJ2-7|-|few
TGCGCCAGCAGCCATGTATCTTTGGACAGTGCCTACGAGCAGTACTTC
CASSHVSLDSAYEQYF
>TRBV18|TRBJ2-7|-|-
TGTGCCAGCTCACCACCCGGGTATGGCACCTACGAGCAGTACTTC
CASSPPGYGTYEQYF
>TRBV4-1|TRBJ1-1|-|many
TGCGCCAGCAGCCAAGGTTTCGGGTACACTGAAGCTTTCTTT
CASSQGFGYTEAFF
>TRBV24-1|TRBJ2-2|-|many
TGTGCCACCAGTGATTCACGGACAATGAACACCGGGGAGCTGTTTTTT
CATSDSRTMNTGELFF
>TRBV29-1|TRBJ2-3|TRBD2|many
TGCAGCGTTGAAGGGCAGACGGGAGGTAGCACAGATACGCAGTATTTT
CSVEGQTGGSTDTQYF
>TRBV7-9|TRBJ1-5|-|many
TGTGCCAGCAGCTCAGGGGCAGGTACGGCTTTTCAGCCCCAGCATTTT
CASSSGAGTAFQPQHF
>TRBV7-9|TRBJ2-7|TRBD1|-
TGTGCCAGCAGCCAGGACTCGACAGGGCGGTTCTCCTACGAGCAGTACTTC
CASSQDSTGRFSYEQYF
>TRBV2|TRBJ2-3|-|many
TGTGCCAGCAGTGAAGCGCGGTGGCGAGATACGCAGTATTTT
CASSEARWRDTQYF
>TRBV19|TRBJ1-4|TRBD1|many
TGTGCCAGTAGAAGACAGGGGGTTAATGAAAAACTGTTTTTT
CASRRQGVNEKLFF
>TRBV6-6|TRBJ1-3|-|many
TGTGCCAGCAGTTACCTATTGTCAGGGACTGGAAACACCATATATTTT
CASSYLLSGTGNTIYF
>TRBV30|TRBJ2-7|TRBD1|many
TGTGCCTGGGAAGACAGGGGGGTACGAGTGCAGTACTTC
CAWEDRGVRVQYF
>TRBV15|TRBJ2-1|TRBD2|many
TGTGCCACCAGCACTCTAGCGGGGTACAATGAGCAGTTCTTC
CATSTLAGYNEQFF
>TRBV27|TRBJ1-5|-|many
TGTGCCAGCAGTTTAGGAGTACAAAATCAGCCCCAGCATTTT
CASSLGVQNQPQHF
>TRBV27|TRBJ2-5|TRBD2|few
TGTGCCAGCAGTCCAGGGACTAGCGGGATATGGGAGACCCAGTACTTC
CASSPGTSGIWETQYF
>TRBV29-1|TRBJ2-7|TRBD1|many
TGCAGCGTTGAAGAGGGGTTCGGGCAGGGGGCCTTTACCTACGAGCAGTACTTC
CSVEEGFGQGAFTYEQYF
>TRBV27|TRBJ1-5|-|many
TGTGCCAGCAGTTTACGGGGGAGTCAGCCCCAGCATTTT
CASSLRGSQPQHF
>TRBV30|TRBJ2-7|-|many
TGTGCCTGGAGTTATGGGGTGAATGGGGAGCAGTACTTC
CAWSYGVNGEQYF
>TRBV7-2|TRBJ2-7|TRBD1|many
TGTGCCAGCAGCCCGAGCTCGGACAGGGAAGCATCCGAGCAGTACTTC
CASSPSSDREASEQYF
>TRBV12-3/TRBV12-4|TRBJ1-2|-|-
-
CASSTSGHPSNYGYTF